These 5 T cell receptor beta chains share one sample of origin, sequenced in a study of memory CD4+ T cells and cytomegalovirus serostatus. The sort gate was single viable CD3+CD4+CD8-CD45RO+ cells for memory CD4+ T cells. Some clones are missing from TCRdb's copy, which holds only in-frame ones; the method was immunoSEQ multiplex PCR. The sample holds over 50,000 clones, approximately 85% seen once. The sequencing sample was made of memory CD4+ T cells from blood. These receptors were obtained from an adult in good health and CMV-seronegative.

This chain connects TRBV20-1 to TRBJ2-1; tentative D call: TRBD2 (5 bases). This CDR3 is 11 amino acids long. Trimming removed 4 bases from V and 6 bases from J, with 7 bases in between. CDR1 and CDR2 from the germline V gene are DFQATT and SNEGSKA (reference sequence). The CDR3 loop reads CSATSPNEQFF. DNA of the CDR3: TGCAGTGCTACTAGCCCCAATGAGCAGTTCTTC.

The rearrangement uses TRBV28 and TRBJ2-1; D remains unclear. V lost 8 bases, J lost 7 bases, and 6 bases lay in between. There are 10 residues in the CDR3. Germline V lookup: CDR1 MDHEN, CDR2 SYDVKM. DNA of the CDR3: TGTGCCAGCGCTGGGAATGAGCAGTTCTTC. Amino acids: CASAGNEQFF.

J is TRBJ2-1 and V is TRBV30; D gene uncertain. CDR3 size: 13 residues. Trimming cost V 1 base and J 15 bases, with 19 bases left between them. Germline values: CDR1 GTSNPN, CDR2 SVGIG (reference sequence). This chain's CDR3 is CAWSAAATAVRFF. CDR3 nucleotides: TGTGCCTGGAGTGCGGCGGCGACGGCGGTAAGGTTCTTC.

V usage is TRBV18 and J usage is TRBJ2-6; D is uncertain. Trimming cost V 6 bases and J 4 bases, with 19 bases left between them. This CDR3 spans 17 amino acids. Germline V CDR1 and CDR2: KGHSH, LQKENI. This CDR3 is CASSLHGSSEGANVLTF. The CDR3, as DNA: TGTGCCAGCTCCTTACACGGCAGTTCGGAAGGGGCCAACGTCCTGACTTTC. Based on the CDR3 plus reference TRBV18 and TRBJ2-6, the full variable domain is NAGVMQNPRHLVRRRGQEARLRCSPMKGHSHVYWYRQLPEEGLKFMVYLQKENIIDESGMPKERFSAEFPKEGPSILRIQQVVRGDSAAYFCASSLHGSSEGANVLTFGAGSRLTVL.

The chain joins TRBV5-1 to TRBJ2-2; the D is unclear. The CDR3 extends over 17 amino acids. The germline V gene encodes CDR1 SGHRS and CDR2 YFSETQ. Between the trimmed V and J ends, which lost 0 bases and 5 bases, there was a span of 17 bases. Here the CDR3 reads CASSLVQLQHGTGELFF. The CDR3, as DNA: TGCGCCAGCAGCTTGGTACAACTCCAGCACGGAACCGGGGAGCTGTTTTTT.